These 29 T cell receptor beta chains were all obtained from the same sample, sequenced in a study of T cells expressing NK-cell markers (dated by TCRdb to the early 2020s). Library preparation was by 5' RACE. Sequencing took place on an Illumina HiSeq 2000. TCRdb reprocessed the reads and assigns one entry to each CDR3 protein sequence, leaving out DNA. The table for this sample shows roughly 5,400 distinct CDR3 sequences. 13% to 15% of the sample goes to the ten largest clones. The source material was blood T cells: a sorted CD56 or NKG2C T cell subset, CD4+ or CD8+ T cells, or bulk PBMC T cells (not recorded which). The receptors derive from a man in his late teens or twenties in good health. Donor details come from another sample of the same person, matched by shared clones.

This clonotype is deemed medium-sized by its frequency. This chain uses TRBV25-1 with TRBJ2-1; TCRdb's D call of TRBD1 is untestable without DNA. This CDR3 spans 13 amino acids. The germline gives CDR1 MGHDK, CDR2 SYGVNS. The CDR3 sequence is CASSGGGYNEQFF.

The chain links TRBV11-2 to TRBJ2-5; TCRdb selects TRBD2, and the lack of DNA leaves this call unchecked. This CDR3 spans 15 amino acids. CDR1 and CDR2 from the germline V gene are SGHAT and FQNNGV. The CDR3 sequence is CASSLDWSARETQYF.

Judged by frequency, this clonotype is medium-sized. The V gene is TRBV20-1, the J gene TRBJ2-5; TCRdb indicates TRBD1, and absent DNA this call remains unverified. CDR1 and CDR2 (germline): DFQATT, SNEGSKA (reference sequence). The CDR3 runs to 15 residues. The CDR3 sequence is CSADGQETLQETQYF.

This clonotype is called medium-sized based on its frequency. This rearrangement joins TRBV20-1 to TRBJ2-1; the D gene TCRdb calls, TRBD2, cannot be checked with no DNA. The germline V gene has CDR1 DFQATT and CDR2 SNEGSKA (reference sequence). The CDR3 totals 12 residues. CDR3 sequence: CSDGLAGAEQFF.

This clonotype is deemed medium-sized (0.01 to 0.1%) by its frequency. The chain joins TRBV5-6 to TRBJ2-1; TCRdb lists TRBD2, though no DNA is available to test this call. The CDR3 has 13 amino acids. Germline V gene data show CDR1 as SGHDT and CDR2 as YYEEEE. CDR3 in amino acids: CASSRPTVNEQFF.

This clonotype is medium-sized (0.01 to 0.1%) by frequency. The chain couples TRBV7-8 to TRBJ1-6. Germline V gene sequence: CDR1 SGHVS, CDR2 FQNEAQ. The CDR3 sequence is 14 residues long. CDR3 in amino acids: CASSHREGNSPLHF. Full variable domain (missing parts from reference TRBV7-8 and TRBJ1-6): GAGVSQSPRYKVAKRGQDVALRCDPISGHVSLFWYQQALGQGPEFLTYFQNEAQLDKSGLPSDRFFAERPEGSVSTLKIQRTQQEDSAVYLCASSHREGNSPLHFGNGTRLTVT.

The chain joins TRBV28 to TRBJ1-1. Germline V CDR1 and CDR2: MDHEN, SYDVKM. The CDR3 loop spans 12 amino acids. The CDR3 loop is CASSFIRTEAFF.

The chain combines TRBV11-3 with TRBJ2-3. CDR3 length: 14 residues. Germline CDR1 is SGHNT and CDR2 is YENEEA. CDR3 sequence reads: CASSLDPSASTQYF.

In terms of frequency, this clonotype is medium-sized. The V call is TRBV7-3, the J call TRBJ2-2; TCRdb's D gene call, TRBD1, goes unchecked for lack of DNA. The CDR3 extends over 15 amino acids. Germline CDR1 is SGHTA and CDR2 is FQGTGA. CDR3 region: CASSRQGIGTGELFF.

This clonotype is identified as medium-sized from frequency. The chain employs TRBV6-1 and TRBJ1-5; TCRdb proposes TRBD1, but this gene call is untestable without DNA. The germline CDR1 and CDR2 sequences are MNHNS and SASEGT. The CDR3 covers 14 residues. The CDR3 reads CASNGGVSNQPQHF.

CDR3 residues: CASSDRGLAGVLSTDTQYF. The chain couples TRBV6-4 to TRBJ2-3; TCRdb calls TRBD2, which cannot be checked without DNA. CDR1 is MRHNA, CDR2 SNTAGT, per germline. The length of the CDR3 is 19 residues.

According to its frequency, this clonotype is medium-sized. The chain has TRBV7-2 and TRBJ2-1; the TCRdb call, TRBD2, lacks DNA for checking. Germline V gives CDR1 SGHTA, CDR2 FQGNSA. The CDR3 is 18 residues long. The CDR3 region is CASSLWGLGQSSYNEQFF. The complete variable domain, with remaining parts taken from reference TRBV7-2 and TRBJ2-1, reads GAGVSQSPSNKVTEKGKDVELRCDPISGHTALYWYRQSLGQGLEFLIYFQGNSAPDKSGLPSDRFSAERTGGSVSTLTIQRTQQEDSAVYLCASSLWGLGQSSYNEQFFGPGTRLTVL.

The chain has TRBV5-8 and TRBJ2-2; absent DNA, TCRdb's TRBD1 call cannot be checked. Germline CDR1 SGHTS, CDR2 YDEGEE. This CDR3 is 17 amino acids long. CDR3 residues: CASSLSQGGGNTGELFF. Full variable domain (missing parts from reference TRBV5-8 and TRBJ2-2): EAGVTQSPTHLIKTRGQQATLRCSPISGHTSVYWYQQALGLGLQFLLWYDEGEERNRGNFPPRFSGRQFPNYSSELNVNALELEDSALYLCASSLSQGGGNTGELFFGEGSRLTVL.

This clonotype registers medium-sized by frequency. V usage is TRBV5-1 and J usage is TRBJ2-1; TCRdb proposes TRBD2, but this gene call is untestable without DNA. The CDR3 consists of 18 residues. Germline values: CDR1 SGHRS, CDR2 YFSETQ. CDR3: CASSLAGGRAPSYNEQFF.

V gene TRBV12-3 or TRBV12-4 combines with J gene TRBJ1-3; without DNA, the TCRdb call of TRBD1 cannot be checked. The CDR3 is 18 amino acids. The CDR3 sequence: CASSFTVSRRGHGNTIYF.

V and J are TRBV7-6 and TRBJ1-1; the TRBD1 assignment by TCRdb is unverifiable without DNA. The CDR3 sequence is 14 residues long. Germline V gene sequence: CDR1 SGHVS, CDR2 FNYEAQ. CDR3 protein: CASSLGQLNTEAFF.

This clonotype is deemed medium-sized by its frequency. V is TRBV12-3 or TRBV12-4 and J is TRBJ2-1; TCRdb indicates TRBD2, and absent DNA this call remains unverified. There are 14 residues in the CDR3. The CDR3 sequence: CASSSLGEGLRRFF.

This clonotype is labeled medium-sized based on frequency. The rearrangement uses TRBV6-2 or TRBV6-3 and TRBJ2-6; the D call from TCRdb, TRBD1, cannot be confirmed without DNA. The CDR3 spans 20 residues. The germline V gene encodes CDR1 MNHEY and CDR2 SVGEGT. The CDR3 here is CASSYSIPGQGKIGANVLTF.

This chain's CDR3 is CASSNPRGMNTEAFF. The genes are TRBV19 and TRBJ1-1; TCRdb indicates TRBD1, and absent DNA this call remains unverified. This CDR3 spans 15 amino acids. The V gene's germline CDR1 is LNHDA and CDR2 SQIVND (reference sequence). Based on the CDR3 plus reference TRBV19 and TRBJ1-1, the full variable domain is DGGITQSPKYLFRKEGQNVTLSCEQNLNHDAMYWYRQDPGQGLRLIYYSQIVNDFQKGDIAEGYSVSREKKESFPLTVTSAQKNPTAFYLCASSNPRGMNTEAFFGQGTRLTVV.

CDR3 sequence: CSVDRGNEQFF. The chain is built from TRBV29-1 and TRBJ2-1; the TCRdb D gene call, TRBD1, has no DNA to confirm it. The CDR3 runs to 11 residues. CDR1 is SQVTM, CDR2 ANQGSEA, per germline.

V is TRBV4-3 and J is TRBJ2-7; the D call from TCRdb, TRBD2, cannot be confirmed without DNA. The CDR3 has 16 amino acids. CDR1 LGHNA and CDR2 YSLEER come from the germline V gene. CDR3 region: CASSQEGLAVHYEQYF.

This clonotype shows up as medium-sized by frequency. The chain links TRBV20-1 to TRBJ2-7; as DNA is missing, the TRBD2 call by TCRdb cannot be tested. Germline CDR1 reads DFQATT; CDR2 reads SNEGSKA (reference sequence). CDR3 length equals 17 residues. The CDR3 reads CSASSEPGLAGDDEQYF.

The chain employs TRBV15 and TRBJ2-1; TCRdb selects TRBD2, and the lack of DNA leaves this call unchecked. The CDR3 runs 17 residues. Germline V gives CDR1 LNHNV, CDR2 YYDKDF (reference sequence). The CDR3 region is CATSTGLGLAGGNEQFF.

Judged by frequency, this clonotype is medium-sized. V usage is TRBV2 and J usage is TRBJ2-1; TCRdb's assignment of TRBD2 cannot be checked, as there is no DNA. Germline CDR1 is SNHLY and CDR2 is FYNNEI. CDR3 length: 17 residues. The chain's CDR3 is CASSETSSKSSYNEQFF.

This clonotype is labeled medium-sized (0.01 to 0.1%) based on frequency. The chain carries TRBV13 and TRBJ2-7. The CDR3 spans 14 residues. Germline V CDR1 and CDR2: PRHDT, FYEKMQ (reference sequence). The CDR3 sequence is CASSFDRNSYEQYF.

This clonotype is identified as medium-sized from frequency. The chain combines TRBV20-1 with TRBJ2-1. Germline lookup yields CDR1 DFQATT and CDR2 SNEGSKA (reference sequence). CDR3 length: 13 residues. The CDR3 is CSAHRSGDNEQFF.

V gene TRBV19 combines with J gene TRBJ1-2; lacking DNA, the TRBD1 call made by TCRdb goes unchecked. Germline V gene data show CDR1 as LNHDA and CDR2 as SQIVND (reference sequence). This CDR3 comprises 12 residues. This CDR3 reads CATSDTFYGYTF.

This clonotype counts as medium-sized by frequency. This chain connects TRBV20-1 to TRBJ2-6. The CDR3 consists of 13 residues. Per germline, CDR1 DFQATT and CDR2 SNEGSKA (reference sequence). The CDR3 region is CSARDSGANVLTF.

This clonotype shows up as medium-sized (0.01 to 0.1%) by frequency. The CDR3 sequence is CSARGENTIYF. This rearrangement joins TRBV20-1 to TRBJ1-3. CDR3 length equals 11 residues. Germline values: CDR1 DFQATT, CDR2 SNEGSKA (reference sequence).